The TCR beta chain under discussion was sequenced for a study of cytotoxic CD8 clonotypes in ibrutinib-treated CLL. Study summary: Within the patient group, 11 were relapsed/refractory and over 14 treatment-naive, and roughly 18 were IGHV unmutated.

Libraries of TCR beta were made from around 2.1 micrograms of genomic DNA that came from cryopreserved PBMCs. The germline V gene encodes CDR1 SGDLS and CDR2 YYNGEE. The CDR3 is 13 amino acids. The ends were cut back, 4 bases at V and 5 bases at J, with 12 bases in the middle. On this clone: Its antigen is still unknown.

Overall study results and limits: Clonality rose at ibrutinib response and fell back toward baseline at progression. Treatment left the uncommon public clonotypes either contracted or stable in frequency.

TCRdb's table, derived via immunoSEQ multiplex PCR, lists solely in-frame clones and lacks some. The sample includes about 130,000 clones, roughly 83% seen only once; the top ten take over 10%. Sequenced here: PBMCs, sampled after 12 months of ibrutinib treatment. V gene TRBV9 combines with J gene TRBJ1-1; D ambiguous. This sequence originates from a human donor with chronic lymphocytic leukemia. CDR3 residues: CASSLQLETEAFF. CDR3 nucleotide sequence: TGTGCCAGCAGCTTACAACTCGAGACTGAAGCTTTCTTT.